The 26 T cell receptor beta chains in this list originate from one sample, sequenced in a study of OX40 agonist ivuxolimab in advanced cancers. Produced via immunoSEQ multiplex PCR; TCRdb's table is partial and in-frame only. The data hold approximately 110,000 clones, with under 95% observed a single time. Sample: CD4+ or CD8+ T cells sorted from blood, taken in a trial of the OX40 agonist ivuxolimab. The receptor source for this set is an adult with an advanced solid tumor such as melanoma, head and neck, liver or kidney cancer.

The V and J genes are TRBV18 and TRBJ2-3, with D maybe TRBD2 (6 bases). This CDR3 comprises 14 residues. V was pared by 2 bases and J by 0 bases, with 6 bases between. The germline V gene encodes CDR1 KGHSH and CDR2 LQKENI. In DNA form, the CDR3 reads TGTGCCAGCTCACCAGGAGGGAGCACAGATACGCAGTATTTT. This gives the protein CASSPGGSTDTQYF.

The CDR3 here is CASRGAAGDETGELFF. The DNA for the CDR3 is TGTGCCAGCAGAGGGGCAGCGGGAGATGAAACCGGGGAGCTGTTTTTT. The chain employs TRBV4-2 and TRBJ2-2; 8 bases line up with TRBD2. Germline CDR1 reads LGHNA; CDR2 reads YNFKEQ. CDR3 size: 16 residues. Losses at the gene ends were 6 bases for V and 5 bases for J; bases not matched to a gene: 11.

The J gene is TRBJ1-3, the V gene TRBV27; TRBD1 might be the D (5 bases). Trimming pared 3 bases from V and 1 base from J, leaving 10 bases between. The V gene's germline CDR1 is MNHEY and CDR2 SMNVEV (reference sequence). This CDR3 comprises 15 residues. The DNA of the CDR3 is TGTGCCAGCAGTTTGAGGGCAGGGTCTGGAAACACCATATATTTT. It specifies CASSLRAGSGNTIYF.

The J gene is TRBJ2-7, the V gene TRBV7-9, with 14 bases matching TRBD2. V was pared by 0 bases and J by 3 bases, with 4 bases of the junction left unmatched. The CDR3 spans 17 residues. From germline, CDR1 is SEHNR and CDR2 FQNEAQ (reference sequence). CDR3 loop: CASSLAGTSGSGYEQYF. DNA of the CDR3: TGTGCCAGCAGCTTAGCTGGGACTAGCGGGAGTGGCTACGAGCAGTACTTC.

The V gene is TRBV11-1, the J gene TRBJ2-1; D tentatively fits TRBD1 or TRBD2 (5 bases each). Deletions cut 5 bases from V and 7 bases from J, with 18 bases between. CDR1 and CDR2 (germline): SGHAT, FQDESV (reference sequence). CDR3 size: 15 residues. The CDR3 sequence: CASSTGGGVLNEQFF. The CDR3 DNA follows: TGTGCCAGCAGCACGGGTGGGGGAGTTCTTAATGAGCAGTTCTTC.

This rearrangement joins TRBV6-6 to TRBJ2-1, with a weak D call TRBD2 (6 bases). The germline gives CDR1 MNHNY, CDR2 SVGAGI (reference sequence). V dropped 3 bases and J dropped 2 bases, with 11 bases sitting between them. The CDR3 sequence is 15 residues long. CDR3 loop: CASSYTSRPYNEQFF. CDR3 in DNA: TGTGCCAGCAGTTATACTAGCCGCCCCTACAATGAGCAGTTCTTC.

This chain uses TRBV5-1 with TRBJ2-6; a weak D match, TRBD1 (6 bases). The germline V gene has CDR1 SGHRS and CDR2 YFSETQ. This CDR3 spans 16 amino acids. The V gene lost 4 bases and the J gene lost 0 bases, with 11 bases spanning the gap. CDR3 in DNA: TGCGCCAGCAGCCCGAGACAGGACTCTGGGGCCAACGTCCTGACTTTC. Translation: CASSPRQDSGANVLTF.

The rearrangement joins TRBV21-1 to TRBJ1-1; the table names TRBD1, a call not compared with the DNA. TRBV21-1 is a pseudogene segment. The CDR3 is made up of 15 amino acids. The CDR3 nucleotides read TGTGCCAGCAGCATACAGGGGGCGGAGATTATTGAAGCTTTCTTT. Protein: CASSIQGAEIIEAFF.

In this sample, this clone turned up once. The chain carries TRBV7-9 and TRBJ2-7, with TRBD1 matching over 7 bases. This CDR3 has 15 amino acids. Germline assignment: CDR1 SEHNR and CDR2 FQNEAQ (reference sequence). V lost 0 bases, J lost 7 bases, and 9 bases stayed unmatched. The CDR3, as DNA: TGTGCCAGCAGCTTAGCCGGGACAGAGATTCGGGAGCAGTACTTC. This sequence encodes CASSLAGTEIREQYF.

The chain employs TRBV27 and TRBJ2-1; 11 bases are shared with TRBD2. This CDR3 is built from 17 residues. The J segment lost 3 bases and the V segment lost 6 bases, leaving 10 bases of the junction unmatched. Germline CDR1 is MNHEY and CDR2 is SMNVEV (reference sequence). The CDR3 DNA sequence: TGTGCCAGCAGCCCAGCCCCTGGACTAGCGGGCTACAATGAGCAGTTCTTC. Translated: CASSPAPGLAGYNEQFF.

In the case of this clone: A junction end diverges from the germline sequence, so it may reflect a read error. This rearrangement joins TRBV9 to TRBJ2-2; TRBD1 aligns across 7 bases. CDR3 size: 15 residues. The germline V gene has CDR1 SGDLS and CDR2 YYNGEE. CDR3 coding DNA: TGTGCCAGCAGGGTAGGGGGCGCGAACACCGGGGAGCTGTTTTTT. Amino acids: CASRVGGANTGELFF.

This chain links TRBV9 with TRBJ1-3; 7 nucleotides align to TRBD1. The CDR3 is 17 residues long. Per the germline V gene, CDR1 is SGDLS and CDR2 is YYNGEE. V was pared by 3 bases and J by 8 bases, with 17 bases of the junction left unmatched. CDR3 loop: CASSAVGDRARGHTIYF. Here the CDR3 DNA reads TGTGCCAGCAGCGCCGTCGGAGACAGGGCGCGCGGACACACCATATATTTT. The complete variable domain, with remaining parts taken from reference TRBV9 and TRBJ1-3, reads DSGVTQTPKHLITATGQRVTLRCSPRSGDLSVYWYQQSLDQGLQFLIQYYNGEERAKGNILERFSAQQFPDLHSELNLSSLELGDSALYFCASSAVGDRARGHTIYFGEGSWLTVV.

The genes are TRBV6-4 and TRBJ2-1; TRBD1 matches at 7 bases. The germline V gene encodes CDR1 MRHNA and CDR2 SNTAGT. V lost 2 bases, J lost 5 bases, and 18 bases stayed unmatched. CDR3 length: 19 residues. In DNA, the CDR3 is TGTGCCAGCAGTGACCCCAGGCTCCACCGCAGGGGGTCAGACAATGAGCAGTTCTTC. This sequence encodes CASSDPRLHRRGSDNEQFF.

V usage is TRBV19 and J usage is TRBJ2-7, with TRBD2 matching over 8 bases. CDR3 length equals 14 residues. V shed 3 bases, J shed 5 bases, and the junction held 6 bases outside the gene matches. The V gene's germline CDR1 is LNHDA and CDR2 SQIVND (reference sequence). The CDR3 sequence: CASSISGSRHEQYF. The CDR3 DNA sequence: TGTGCCAGTAGTATCAGCGGGAGTCGGCACGAGCAGTACTTC.

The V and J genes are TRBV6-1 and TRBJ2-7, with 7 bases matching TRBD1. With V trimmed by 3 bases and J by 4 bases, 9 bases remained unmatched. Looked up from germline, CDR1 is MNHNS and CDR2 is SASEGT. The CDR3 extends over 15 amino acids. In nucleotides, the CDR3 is TGTGCCAGCAGTGACACCGGGACAGCTTTTTACGAGCAGTACTTC. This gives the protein CASSDTGTAFYEQYF.

The CDR3 DNA is TGTGCCATCAGTGAGATAGAGCGGAGGGCCTACAATGAGCAGTTCTTC. Residues: CAISEIERRAYNEQFF. This chain connects TRBV10-3 to TRBJ2-1, with D possibly matching TRBD2 (6 bases). V dropped 2 bases and J dropped 2 bases, with 13 bases sitting between them. The CDR3 runs 16 residues. Per germline, CDR1 ENHRY and CDR2 SYGVKD.

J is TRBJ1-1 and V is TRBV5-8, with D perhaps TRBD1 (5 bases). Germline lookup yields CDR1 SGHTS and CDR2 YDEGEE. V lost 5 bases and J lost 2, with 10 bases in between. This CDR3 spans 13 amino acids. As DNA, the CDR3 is TGTGCCAGCAGAAGACAGCAAAACACTGAAGCTTTCTTT. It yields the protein CASRRQQNTEAFF.

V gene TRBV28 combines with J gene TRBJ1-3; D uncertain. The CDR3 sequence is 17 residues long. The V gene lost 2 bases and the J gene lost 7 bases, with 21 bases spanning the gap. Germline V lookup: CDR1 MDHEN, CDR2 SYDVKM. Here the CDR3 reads CASSLVSGSQLGNTIYF. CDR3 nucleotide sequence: TGTGCCAGCAGTTTAGTATCCGGGAGCCAACTAGGCAACACCATATATTTT.

The CDR3 region is CASSEDDRLGRGYTF. The CDR3 DNA reads TGTGCCAGCAGTGAAGACGACAGGCTGGGGAGAGGCTACACCTTC. The rearrangement links TRBV6-1 to TRBJ1-2; D might be TRBD1 (6 bases). The CDR3 totals 15 residues. V was trimmed by 1 base and J by 8 bases, leaving 17 bases between them. Looked up from germline, CDR1 is MNHNS and CDR2 is SASEGT.

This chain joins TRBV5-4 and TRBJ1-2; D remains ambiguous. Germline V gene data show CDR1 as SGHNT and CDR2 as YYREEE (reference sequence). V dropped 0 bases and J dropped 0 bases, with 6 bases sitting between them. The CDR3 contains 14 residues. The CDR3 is CASSLGQPNYGYTF. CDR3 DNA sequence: TGTGCCAGCAGCTTGGGGCAGCCTAACTATGGCTACACCTTC. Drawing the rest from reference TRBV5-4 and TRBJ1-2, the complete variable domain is ETGVTQSPTHLIKTRGQQVTLRCSSQSGHNTVSWYQQALGQGPQFIFQYYREEENGRGNFPPRFSGLQFPNYSSELNVNALELDDSALYLCASSLGQPNYGYTFGSGTRLTVV.

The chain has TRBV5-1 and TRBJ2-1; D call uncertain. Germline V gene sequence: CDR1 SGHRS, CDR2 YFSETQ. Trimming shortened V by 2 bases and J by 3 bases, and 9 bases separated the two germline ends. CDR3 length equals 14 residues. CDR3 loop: CASSLHSRYNEQFF. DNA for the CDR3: TGCGCCAGCAGCTTACACAGCCGCTACAATGAGCAGTTCTTC.

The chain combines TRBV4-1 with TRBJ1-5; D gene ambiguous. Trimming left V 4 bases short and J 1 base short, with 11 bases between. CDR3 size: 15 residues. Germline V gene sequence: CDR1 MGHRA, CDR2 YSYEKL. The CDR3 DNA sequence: TGCGCCAGCAGCCGACTCCAGGAAAGCAATCAGCCCCAGCATTTT. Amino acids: CASSRLQESNQPQHF.

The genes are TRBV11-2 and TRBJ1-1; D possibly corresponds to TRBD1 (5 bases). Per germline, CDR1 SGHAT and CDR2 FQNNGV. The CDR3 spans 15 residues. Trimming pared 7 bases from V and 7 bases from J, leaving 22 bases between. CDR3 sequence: CASTGFNQAKGEAFF. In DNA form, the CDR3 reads TGTGCCAGCACAGGGTTTAACCAGGCGAAGGGTGAAGCTTTCTTT.

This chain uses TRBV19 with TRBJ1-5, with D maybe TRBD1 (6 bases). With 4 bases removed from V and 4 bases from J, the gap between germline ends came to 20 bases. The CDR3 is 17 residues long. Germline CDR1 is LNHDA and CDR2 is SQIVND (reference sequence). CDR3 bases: TGTGCCAGTAGTACCCCCCTCGCAGGGGAAGTTAATCAGCCCCAGCATTTT. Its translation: CASSTPLAGEVNQPQHF.

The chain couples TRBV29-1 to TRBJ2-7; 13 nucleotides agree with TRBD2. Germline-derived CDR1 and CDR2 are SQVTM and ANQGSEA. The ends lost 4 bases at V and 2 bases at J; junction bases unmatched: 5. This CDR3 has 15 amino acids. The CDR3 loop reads CSVAGLAGATYEQYF. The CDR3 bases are TGCAGCGTTGCTGGACTAGCGGGAGCCACCTACGAGCAGTACTTC.

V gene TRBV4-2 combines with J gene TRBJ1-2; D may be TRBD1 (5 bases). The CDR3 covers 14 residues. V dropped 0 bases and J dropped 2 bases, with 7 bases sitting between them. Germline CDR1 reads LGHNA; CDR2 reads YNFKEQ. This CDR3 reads CASSQEGGNYGYTF. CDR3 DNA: TGTGCCAGCAGCCAAGAGGGGGGAAACTATGGCTACACCTTC.